Below are 21 T cell receptor beta chains sequenced from a single sample in a study of shared clonotypes between healthy human individuals. The assay was immunoSEQ multiplex PCR, and TCRdb's table has in-frame clones only and misses some. The table includes 2 million to 2.5 million clones, around 92% detected once. Sequenced material: naive CD4+ T cells from PBMCs. Subset given: CD45RA+ positively selected. The origin of the receptors is a man between 18 and 35 years old in good health. Some clones in this sample may be carry-over from other donors' samples.

The V gene is TRBV19, the J gene TRBJ2-1, with TRBD2 as a possible D gene (5 bases). Germline V lookup: CDR1 LNHDA, CDR2 SQIVND (reference sequence). The CDR3 contains 15 residues. V shed 5 bases and J shed 2 bases, with 13 bases lying between them. CDR3 nucleotides: TGTGCCAGTAGTCCAAACCCGGGGACCTACAATGAGCAGTTCTTC. Its translation: CASSPNPGTYNEQFF.

The J gene is TRBJ2-2, the V gene TRBV19; possible D gene TRBD2, 5 bases. Looked up from germline, CDR1 is LNHDA and CDR2 is SQIVND (reference sequence). The V end was cut by 1 base, the J end by 4 bases, with 10 bases between. There are 15 residues in the CDR3. The CDR3 DNA reads TGTGCCAGTAGTATAGGCCCGGCGGGCACCGGGGAGCTGTTTTTT. Translated: CASSIGPAGTGELFF.

The chain uses TRBV6-5 and TRBJ2-3, with D tentatively TRBD2 (6 bases). Trimming took 4 bases from V and 7 from J, leaving 15 bases between them. The CDR3 is 14 residues long. Per the germline V gene, CDR1 is MNHEY and CDR2 is SVGAGI. The CDR3 sequence: CASSFPGGPNTQYF. CDR3 nucleotides: TGTGCCAGCAGTTTCCCCGGGGGACCGAATACGCAGTATTTT.

This chain connects TRBV7-2 to TRBJ1-2, with D possibly matching TRBD1 (6 bases). CDR1 and CDR2 from the germline V gene are SGHTA and FQGNSA. The CDR3 contains 13 residues. V gave up 5 bases and J gave up 7 bases, with 14 bases separating them. CDR3 coding DNA: TGTGCCAGCAGCCTCACAATAGGGGGTGGCTACACCTTC. Protein sequence: CASSLTIGGGYTF. The full variable domain, its missing parts supplied by reference TRBV7-2 and TRBJ1-2, is GAGVSQSPSNKVTEKGKDVELRCDPISGHTALYWYRQSLGQGLEFLIYFQGNSAPDKSGLPSDRFSAERTGGSVSTLTIQRTQQEDSAVYLCASSLTIGGGYTFGSGTRLTVV.

V and J are TRBV13 and TRBJ2-3; tentatively, D is TRBD1 (5 bases). The CDR3 is 18 amino acids. Deletions cut 2 bases from V and 0 bases from J, with 18 bases between. The germline gives CDR1 PRHDT, CDR2 FYEKMQ (reference sequence). CDR3 sequence (DNA): TGTGCCAGCAGCTTAAGGCTGACAGTCCCAAAAAGCACAGATACGCAGTATTTT. Amino acids: CASSLRLTVPKSTDTQYF.

V is TRBV5-1 and J is TRBJ2-7; D might be TRBD2 (5 bases). The V and J ends lost 2 bases and 4 bases respectively, with 16 bases between them. Germline values: CDR1 SGHRS, CDR2 YFSETQ. This CDR3 has 15 residues. The CDR3 reads CASSFAGPPDYEQYF. The CDR3 DNA is TGCGCCAGCAGCTTTGCGGGTCCACCGGATTACGAGCAGTACTTC.

This clone was counted once. CDR3 DNA: TGTGCCAGCAGTTTTAACCGGGATGCGGGGAATGAGCAGTTCTTC. Translation: CASSFNRDAGNEQFF. V usage is TRBV27 and J usage is TRBJ2-1; possible D gene TRBD2, 6 bases. CDR1 is MNHEY, CDR2 SMNVEV, per germline (reference sequence). CDR3 length: 15 residues. Trimming took off 3 bases at V and 7 bases at J, with 16 bases between the two ends.

The chain uses TRBV6-6 and TRBJ1-2, with TRBD1 as a possible D gene (6 bases). Trimming cost V 5 bases and J 3 bases, with 13 bases left between them. Looked up from germline, CDR1 is MNHNY and CDR2 is SVGAGI (reference sequence). The CDR3 sequence is 14 residues long. The CDR3 DNA reads as TGTGCCAGCAGTCTACTGGACAGTGACTATGGCTACACCTTC. Translating gives CASSLLDSDYGYTF.

V is TRBV28 and J is TRBJ1-2; D gene uncertain. Trimming removed 6 bases from V and 4 bases from J, with 18 bases in between. The CDR3 extends over 15 amino acids. From germline, CDR1 is MDHEN and CDR2 SYDVKM. CDR3 loop: CASRRPMGSGYGYTF. The CDR3 region has the DNA TGTGCCAGCAGGAGACCCATGGGATCAGGCTATGGCTACACCTTC.

The rearrangement uses TRBV5-1 and TRBJ2-7; the D is unclear. The CDR3 totals 12 residues. Germline values: CDR1 SGHRS, CDR2 YFSETQ. The V gene lost 0 bases and the J gene lost 5 bases, with 6 bases spanning the gap. The CDR3 region has the DNA TGCGCCAGCAGCTTGGTTCCCCACGAGCAGTACTTC. This gives the protein CASSLVPHEQYF.

This clone was counted a few times. The chain carries TRBV18 and TRBJ1-2, with D unresolved. Trimming stripped 5 bases from V and 8 bases from J, with 6 bases between. The CDR3 length is 10 residues. Germline V gene data show CDR1 as KGHSH and CDR2 as LQKENI. The CDR3 region is CASSGIGYTF. The CDR3 DNA follows: TGTGCCAGCTCAGGTATCGGCTACACCTTC. Full variable domain (rest looked up from reference TRBV18 and TRBJ1-2): NAGVMQNPRHLVRRRGQEARLRCSPMKGHSHVYWYRQLPEEGLKFMVYLQKENIIDESGMPKERFSAEFPKEGPSILRIQQVVRGDSAAYFCASSGIGYTFGSGTRLTVV.

This clone has a handful of counts. The chain has TRBV18 and TRBJ2-2; TRBD1 aligns across 9 bases. Germline V gene lookup returns CDR1 KGHSH and CDR2 LQKENI. The V gene end was trimmed by 3 bases and the J gene end by 6 bases; junction bases not matched to a gene: 5. The CDR3 has 15 amino acids. The CDR3 reads CASSPSGQGSGELFF. In nucleotides, the CDR3 is TGTGCCAGCTCACCTTCGGGACAGGGTTCCGGGGAGCTGTTTTTT.

The V call is TRBV5-6, the J call TRBJ1-1, with 10 nucleotides matching TRBD1. This CDR3 contains 16 residues. V gave up 4 bases and J gave up 5 bases; unmatched junction bases: 11. Germline V CDR1 and CDR2: SGHDT, YYEEEE. The CDR3 DNA follows: TGTGCCAGCAGCCCCGGGACAGGGGCGCGGAGTACTGAAGCTTTCTTT. Translation gives CASSPGTGARSTEAFF.

On this clone: Other DNA sequences in this sample translate to the same CDR3. This rearrangement joins TRBV7-2 to TRBJ2-7; 7 bases are a match to TRBD2. The germline V gene has CDR1 SGHTA and CDR2 FQGNSA. CDR3 size: 14 residues. The V gene end was trimmed by 5 bases and the J gene end by 4 bases; junction bases not matched to a gene: 8. CDR3 residues: CASSLGGRGYEQYF. The DNA for the CDR3 is TGTGCCAGCAGCCTTGGAGGGCGGGGGTACGAGCAGTACTTC. The full variable domain, completed using reference TRBV7-2 and TRBJ2-7, is GAGVSQSPSNKVTEKGKDVELRCDPISGHTALYWYRQSLGQGLEFLIYFQGNSAPDKSGLPSDRFSAERTGGSVSTLTIQRTQQEDSAVYLCASSLGGRGYEQYFGPGTRLTVT.

V and J are TRBV7-3 and TRBJ2-5, with 8 bases that match TRBD1. The germline gives CDR1 SGHTA, CDR2 FQGTGA. CDR3 length equals 14 residues. V gave up 5 bases and J gave up 5 bases; unmatched junction bases: 7. This chain's CDR3 is CASSTQGASETQYF. Written as DNA, the CDR3 is TGTGCCAGCAGCACCCAGGGGGCCAGTGAGACCCAGTACTTC.

The chain links TRBV7-9 to TRBJ2-3; D may be TRBD1 (6 bases). The V gene's germline CDR1 is SEHNR and CDR2 FQNEAQ (reference sequence). The CDR3 has 16 residues. The V end was cut by 4 bases, the J end by 4 bases, with 18 bases between. CDR3 region: CASSSRPTQGSDTQYF. The CDR3 DNA is TGTGCCAGCAGCTCGCGGCCCACACAGGGTTCAGATACGCAGTATTTT.

J is TRBJ1-5 and V is TRBV9, with 8 bases that match TRBD1. The CDR3 sequence is 14 residues long. Trimming cost V 3 bases and J 7 bases; bases outside gene matches: 6. CDR1 is SGDLS and CDR2 is YYNGEE in the germline V gene. The CDR3 nucleotides read TGTGCCAGCAGCGGGTACGACAGGGGCCAGCCCCAGCATTTT. Protein sequence: CASSGYDRGQPQHF.

The V call is TRBV2, the J call TRBJ1-2; 7 bases agree with TRBD1. The ends lost 4 bases at V and 5 bases at J; junction bases unmatched: 4. The CDR3 has 13 amino acids. Germline assignment: CDR1 SNHLY and CDR2 FYNNEI. Here the CDR3 reads CASSALQGYGYTF. The CDR3 DNA reads TGTGCCAGCAGTGCACTACAGGGGTATGGCTACACCTTC.

This chain uses TRBV7-9 with TRBJ2-5; 8 bases map to TRBD1. Germline CDR1 SEHNR, CDR2 FQNEAQ (reference sequence). This CDR3 is 16 amino acids long. V lost 4 bases, J lost 0 bases, and 7 bases stayed unmatched. The CDR3 reads CASSSRTGTDQETQYF. CDR3 nucleotide sequence: TGTGCCAGCAGCTCAAGGACAGGGACCGACCAAGAGACCCAGTACTTC.

J is TRBJ2-7 and V is TRBV5-1; TRBD2 might be the D (6 bases). V lost 1 base to trimming and J lost 3 bases, with 14 bases between them. CDR3 length equals 15 residues. CDR1 and CDR2 (germline): SGHRS, YFSETQ. CDR3: CASSLFTGGDYEQYF. The CDR3 bases are TGCGCCAGCAGCTTGTTTACAGGCGGGGACTACGAGCAGTACTTC.

This sequence joins TRBV20-1 and TRBJ2-7; D remains unclear. The V and J ends lost 6 bases and 2 bases respectively, with 8 bases between them. Germline assignment: CDR1 DFQATT and CDR2 SNEGSKA (reference sequence). This CDR3 spans 11 amino acids. CDR3 loop: CSAVPAYEQYF. The DNA of the CDR3 is TGCAGTGCGGTCCCAGCCTACGAGCAGTACTTC.